This note documents a single T cell receptor (beta chain) sequence. As originally analysed: Estimates of nucleated cell counts were drawn from the amplification of reference gene primers. Using immunoSEQ multiplex PCR, the repertoire was profiled, and TCRdb retains in-frame clones only, with some absent. V and J calls plus clone size are reproduced from that table; the DNA served to infer D and trimming. The sample includes approximately 200,000 clones, around nine tenths seen only once; the top ten take 2.7%. The data originate from a study of blood T cell repertoires in COVID-19. Study-level background: COVID-19 samples collected from the United States, Italy and Spain covered acute and convalescent phases. T cells, B-cell-depleted T cells, or PBMCs supplied cDNA or gDNA.

The V end was cut by 5 bases, the J end by 2 bases, with 11 bases between. In germline, CDR1 is PRHDT, CDR2 FYEKMQ (reference sequence). The CDR3 spans 14 residues. V is TRBV13 and J is TRBJ2-3; weak D call: TRBD2 (7 bases). The clonotype comes from a woman aged 60-70 years with acute or convalescent COVID-19. Specimen: peripheral blood. CDR3 region: CASSRAGATDTQYF. In DNA form, the CDR3 reads TGTGCCAGCAGCCGCGCGGGGGCCACAGATACGCAGTATTTT.